Shown below are 25 T cell receptor beta chains from a single sample sequenced in a study of T cells in Graves' hyperthyroidism and ophthalmopathy. TCR beta CDR3 sequences were amplified from RNA transcripts. TCR CDR3 underwent first-round RT-PCR with the HTBI primer set. MiXCR was run by TCRdb on the multiplex PCR reads, yielding one entry per CDR3 protein. The sample comprises 450,000 to 600,000 distinct CDR3 sequences, 15% to 20% of which are singletons, and roughly 44% rests with the top ten. The sequenced sample was blood. These receptors all stem from a man aged 35-49 years with Graves' ophthalmopathy.

In its sample, this clonotype was seen a few times. The V call is TRBV6-2 or TRBV6-3, the J call TRBJ2-4, with D possibly being TRBD2 (5 bases). Germline-derived CDR1 and CDR2 are MNHEY and SVGEGT. The CDR3 is made up of 14 amino acids. V was pared by 4 bases and J by 7 bases, with 14 bases between. CDR3 residues: CASSFGTGINIQYF. The DNA for the CDR3 is TGTGCCAGCAGTTTTGGTACGGGGATTAACATTCAGTACTTC.

This sequence joins TRBV6-1 and TRBJ1-5; D is unclear. Trimming stripped 6 bases from V and 3 bases from J, with 15 bases between. Germline V gene data show CDR1 as MNHNS and CDR2 as SASEGT. There are 15 residues in the CDR3. The CDR3 nucleotides read TGTGCCAGCAGCCCGGGCAGGTTTTCCAATCAGCCCCAGCATTTT. It yields the protein CASSPGRFSNQPQHF.

In the case of this clonotype: Since no conserved phenylalanine or tryptophan closes the CDR3, a read error is the likely cause. This sequence joins TRBV30 and TRBJ2-5; 7 bases fit TRBD1. V lost 0 bases and J lost 3; bases outside the gene matches: 4. Per the germline V gene, CDR1 is GTSNPN and CDR2 is SVGIG (reference sequence). The CDR3 spans 14 residues. DNA for the CDR3: TGTGCCTGGAGTGTAGGGACAGCCGAAGAGACCCAGTACCTC. It specifies CAWSVGTAEETQYL.

Turning to this clonotype: A much larger clone lies one base from this, so it may be a read error. V gene TRBV28 combines with J gene TRBJ2-3, with unresolved D. The CDR3 is made up of 12 amino acids. The V and J ends lost 8 bases and 0 bases respectively, with 6 bases between them. Germline-derived CDR1 and CDR2 are MDHEN and SYDVKM. This CDR3 is CASDGSTDTQYF. The CDR3 DNA is TGTGCCAGCGACGGAAGCACAGATACGCAGTATTTT.

The rearrangement links TRBV13 to TRBJ2-4; no clear D. From germline, CDR1 is PRHDT and CDR2 FYEKMQ (reference sequence). The CDR3 runs 15 residues. V lost 4 bases and J lost 6, with 16 bases in between. CDR3 region: CASSSITVGLNIQYF. CDR3 DNA sequence: TGTGCCAGCAGCTCCATAACAGTCGGCTTAAACATTCAGTACTTC. Full variable domain (remainder filled in from reference TRBV13 and TRBJ2-4): AAGVIQSPRHLIKEKRETATLKCYPIPRHDTVYWYQQGPGQDPQFLISFYEKMQSDKGSIPDRFSAQQFSDYHSELNMSSLELGDSALYFCASSSITVGLNIQYFGAGTRLSVL.

This clonotype was observed at least ten times. This rearrangement joins TRBV30 to TRBJ2-1; 7 nucleotides line up with TRBD1. CDR3 length equals 16 residues. The ends lost 3 bases at V and 0 bases at J; junction bases unmatched: 8. Germline lookup yields CDR1 GTSNPN and CDR2 SVGIG (reference sequence). The chain's CDR3 is CAWSANRGISYNEQFF. The CDR3 coding sequence is TGTGCCTGGAGCGCGAACAGGGGAATCTCCTACAATGAGCAGTTCTTC.

As DNA, the CDR3 is TGTGCCAGCAGCGGGGAAGTCCCAGGCTACACCTTC. As protein: CASSGEVPGYTF. The rearrangement links TRBV9 to TRBJ1-2; D remains ambiguous. Per germline, CDR1 SGDLS and CDR2 YYNGEE. The CDR3 runs 12 residues. V was shortened by 3 bases and J by 8 bases, with 11 bases between the two germline ends.

CDR3 sequence reads: CASSYGASGRIDTQYF. In DNA, the CDR3 is TGTGCCAGCAGTTACGGGGCTAGCGGGCGGATAGATACGCAGTATTTT. The chain combines TRBV6-2 or TRBV6-3 with TRBJ2-3, with 8 bases aligning to TRBD2. The J segment lost 5 bases and the V segment lost 2 bases, leaving 9 bases of the junction unmatched. Germline CDR1 is MNHEY and CDR2 is SVGEGT. This CDR3 comprises 16 residues.

This clonotype was counted between two and nine times. V and J are TRBV20-1 and TRBJ2-7; 8 nucleotides align to TRBD1. The CDR3 spans 14 residues. V was pared by 5 bases and J by 5 bases, with 11 bases of the junction left unmatched. Germline CDR1 DFQATT, CDR2 SNEGSKA (reference sequence). CDR3 amino acids: CSARRHGQGNEQYF. The CDR3 DNA follows: TGCAGTGCTCGACGCCACGGACAGGGAAACGAGCAGTACTTC.

The V gene is TRBV4-2, the J gene TRBJ2-3; D is possibly TRBD1 (6 bases). The germline gives CDR1 LGHNA, CDR2 YNFKEQ. The V gene lost 1 base and the J gene lost 3 bases, with 8 bases spanning the gap. CDR3 length: 14 residues. CDR3 sequence (DNA): TGTGCCAGCAGCCAAGTGACAGGTACAGATACGCAGTATTTT. Amino acid sequence: CASSQVTGTDTQYF.

The V gene is TRBV28, the J gene TRBJ2-3; D uncertain. V lost 3 bases and J 7 bases, leaving 8 bases between the germline ends. The CDR3 is made up of 12 amino acids. CDR1 is MDHEN, CDR2 SYDVKM, per germline. This CDR3 reads CASSLGSHTQYF. The CDR3 DNA sequence: TGTGCCAGCAGTTTGGGTTCACATACGCAGTATTTT.

The sample holds a few counts of this clonotype. The chain carries TRBV12-3 or TRBV12-4 and TRBJ2-3; TRBD2 matches 12 bases. CDR3 length equals 16 residues. V gave up 6 bases and J gave up 4 bases; unmatched junction bases: 8. The CDR3 nucleotides read TGTGCCAGCAGCCGAACTAGCGGGGGGTTCGCAGATACGCAGTATTTT. Translation gives CASSRTSGGFADTQYF.

This clonotype was counted only a few times. The chain recombines TRBV4-1 with TRBJ2-5; the D is unclear. CDR1 MGHRA and CDR2 YSYEKL come from the germline V gene. Trimming removed 0 bases from V and 6 bases from J, with 5 bases in between. The CDR3 is 12 residues long. The CDR3 spells CASSQDWQTQYF. In nucleotides, the CDR3 is TGCGCCAGCAGCCAAGATTGGCAGACCCAGTACTTC.

The chain has TRBV20-1 and TRBJ2-5; unclear D gene. Trimming left V 0 bases short and J 5 bases short, with 7 bases between. This CDR3 is 12 amino acids long. Germline CDR1 reads DFQATT; CDR2 reads SNEGSKA (reference sequence). The CDR3 loop is CSARDLIETQYF. The DNA of the CDR3 is TGCAGTGCTAGAGATCTCATCGAGACCCAGTACTTC.

This clonotype appeared a few times. The V and J genes are TRBV9 and TRBJ2-3; 7 nucleotides agree with TRBD2. Germline V gene lookup returns CDR1 SGDLS and CDR2 YYNGEE. V lost 6 bases, J lost 0 bases, and 7 bases stayed unmatched. The CDR3 consists of 15 residues. The chain's CDR3 is CASKKSGISTDTQYF. Here the CDR3 DNA reads TGTGCCAGCAAGAAGAGCGGGATTAGCACAGATACGCAGTATTTT. The variable domain in full, completed from reference TRBV9 and TRBJ2-3, reads DSGVTQTPKHLITATGQRVTLRCSPRSGDLSVYWYQQSLDQGLQFLIQYYNGEERAKGNILERFSAQQFPDLHSELNLSSLELGDSALYFCASKKSGISTDTQYFGPGTRLTVL.

This clonotype was detected many times. V and J are TRBV13 and TRBJ1-1, with unresolved D. V was trimmed by 3 bases and J by 1 base, leaving 12 bases between them. The CDR3 sequence is 15 residues long. Germline V gene data show CDR1 as PRHDT and CDR2 as FYEKMQ (reference sequence). The DNA of the CDR3 is TGTGCCAGCAGCTTCATTGGACTGCAGAACACTGAAGCTTTCTTT. Translated, it gives CASSFIGLQNTEAFF.

This clonotype occurred a few times. J is TRBJ2-2 and V is TRBV29-1; TRBD1 or TRBD2 may be the D gene (5 bases each). Trimming took 5 bases from V and 4 from J, leaving 17 bases between them. The germline gives CDR1 SQVTM, CDR2 ANQGSEA. The CDR3 length is 15 residues. This CDR3 is CSVIAGTSSTGELFF. As DNA, the CDR3 is TGCAGCGTTATCGCCGGGACCTCCTCCACCGGGGAGCTGTTTTTT.

This clonotype was seen at least ten times. The chain carries TRBV11-2 and TRBJ1-1, with 9 bases matching TRBD1. Germline CDR1 and CDR2: SGHAT and FQNNGV. Trimming at V came to 7 bases and at J to 9 bases, leaving 18 bases not matched to a gene. The CDR3 runs to 16 residues. In DNA, the CDR3 is TGTGCCAGCACCCAAAACAGGGGGCCTAGGGCAGGCAAAGCTTTCTTT. Translating it yields CASTQNRGPRAGKAFF.

Ten or more counts support this clonotype. V usage is TRBV7-9 and J usage is TRBJ2-5; 13 bases map to TRBD2. V trimming: 6 bases; J trimming: 1 base; junction bases outside the gene matches: 5. CDR3 length: 16 residues. The germline V gene has CDR1 SEHNR and CDR2 FQNEAQ (reference sequence). This CDR3 reads CASRQTSGGTQETQYF. The CDR3 DNA is TGTGCCAGCAGACAGACTAGCGGGGGGACCCAAGAGACCCAGTACTTC.

This clonotype was observed a few times. This chain uses TRBV5-4 with TRBJ2-2; D is perhaps TRBD2 (7 bases). CDR3 length: 15 amino acids. Germline V gene data show CDR1 as SGHNT and CDR2 as YYREEE (reference sequence). Between the trimmed V and J ends, which lost 0 bases and 7 bases, there was a span of 13 bases. The CDR3 loop reads CASSLEGGAFGELFF. CDR3 nucleotides: TGTGCCAGCAGCTTGGAAGGGGGGGCGTTCGGGGAGCTGTTTTTT.

V usage is TRBV4-2 and J usage is TRBJ1-2; D is unresolved. CDR3 length: 15 residues. Germline-derived CDR1 and CDR2 are LGHNA and YNFKEQ. Trimming left V 4 bases short and J 6 bases short, with 18 bases between. In DNA, the CDR3 is TGTGCCAGCAGCCTTCAATCCGGCGTCAAGGATGGCTACACCTTC. This sequence encodes CASSLQSGVKDGYTF.

Comments on this clonotype: Since a much larger clone is just one base distant, this may be a read error. The chain uses TRBV7-7 and TRBJ2-7; D ambiguous. Germline CDR1 is SSHAT and CDR2 is FNYEAQ (reference sequence). The length of the CDR3 is 14 residues. CDR3 nucleotide sequence: TGTGCTAGCAGCTACCGGGTCCACTCCTACGGGCAGTACTTC. Amino acid sequence: CASSYRVHSYGQYF. The full variable domain, rest sourced from reference TRBV7-7 and TRBJ2-7, is GAGVSQSPRYKVTKRGQDVTLRCDPISSHATLYWYQQALGQGPEFLTYFNYEAQPDKSGLPSDRFSAERPEGSISTLTIQRTEQRDSAMYRCASSYRVHSYGQYFGPGTRLTVT.

This clonotype has a handful of counts. The V call is TRBV7-6, the J call TRBJ2-1, with 7 bases that match TRBD2. The CDR3 covers 15 residues. V lost 0 bases and J lost 6; bases outside the gene matches: 5. Per germline, CDR1 SGHVS and CDR2 FNYEAQ. CDR3 loop: CASSLAGGTPNEQFF. CDR3 in DNA: TGTGCCAGCAGCTTAGCGGGAGGGACGCCCAATGAGCAGTTCTTC.

The J gene is TRBJ2-3, the V gene TRBV5-6; D is perhaps TRBD2 (6 bases). Germline CDR1 reads SGHDT; CDR2 reads YYEEEE. V lost 4 bases and J lost 2, with 23 bases in between. The CDR3 is made up of 18 amino acids. DNA of the CDR3: TGTGCCAGCAGCCCGGGGTACGGGGAGGATTGGGACACAGATACGCAGTATTTT. Translating gives CASSPGYGEDWDTDTQYF.

This clonotype appeared many times. The chain recombines TRBV2 with TRBJ2-2; 9 nucleotides align to TRBD2. The CDR3 spans 16 residues. Germline V lookup: CDR1 SNHLY, CDR2 FYNNEI. Germline trimming cut 6 bases from V and 5 bases from J; bases unmatched to any gene: 10. CDR3 in DNA: TGTGCCAGCAGCTCAGGAGCGGGAGGACGTACCGGGGAGCTGTTTTTT. This encodes CASSSGAGGRTGELFF.